This is a list of T cell receptor beta chains from one sample in a study of graft-versus-host responses after intestinal transplantation. No antigens are known for them. Profiling relied on immunoSEQ multiplex PCR, and the TCRdb table lists in-frame clones only, not all of them. This table holds tens of thousands of clones, around 89% found once. The sequencing here drew on unstimulated CD8+ T cells sorted from spleen or lymph node cells, taken before transplant. Receptor source: a human donor who was the organ donor for an intestinal transplant. Both conserved end residues are trimmed from each CDR3.

J: TRBJ2-2
length: 10
V: TRBV6-5
CDR3: ASQQGNGELF

J: TRBJ1-1
length: 12
V: TRBV6-5
CDR3: ASSFQGAPTEAF

J: TRBJ2-1
length: 15
V: TRBV18
CDR3: ASSPRGTGGIYNEQF

J: TRBJ2-3
length: 12
V: TRBV30
CDR3: AWSVLTSVDTQY

J: TRBJ2-1
length: 15
V: TRBV15
CDR3: ATSRAPGQLSYNEQF

J: TRBJ2-5
length: 12
V: TRBV5-1
CDR3: ASSQRPYGETQY

J: TRBJ1-1
length: 10
V: TRBV5-4
CDR3: ASSYGGTEAF

J: TRBJ2-1
length: 14
V: TRBV10-3
CDR3: AISESLSGGINEQF

J: TRBJ1-2
length: 9
V: TRBV28
CDR3: ASSPNYGYT

J: TRBJ1-1
length: 13
V: TRBV7-8
CDR3: ASSLGGRENTEAF

J: TRBJ1-1
length: 13
V: TRBV6-1
CDR3: ASSSPAGLNTEAF

J: TRBJ2-1
length: 13
V: TRBV7-6
CDR3: ASSLDTGGPVEQF

J: TRBJ2-1
length: 11
V: TRBV29-1
CDR3: SISGGAGNEQF

J: TRBJ1-5
length: 14
V: TRBV19
CDR3: ASSIERPGFNQPQH

J: TRBJ2-3
length: 16
V: TRBV28
CDR3: ASRISGRGGSVTDTQY

J: TRBJ2-1
length: 10
V: TRBV27
CDR3: ASGLAGGEQF

J: TRBJ2-1
length: 7
V: TRBV20-1
CDR3: SAHGWKF

J: TRBJ1-1
length: 12
V: TRBV19
CDR3: ASNPTGAYIEAF

J: TRBJ1-2
length: 13
V: TRBV4-2
CDR3: ASSQWARPNYGYT

J: TRBJ1-1
length: 12
V: TRBV9
CDR3: ASKASTGETEAF

J: TRBJ2-3
length: 14
V: TRBV27
CDR3: ASSSSRRGLKDTQY

J: TRBJ1-2
length: 14
V: TRBV28
CDR3: ASSFGPMPPGYGYT

J: TRBJ2-3
length: 11
V: TRBV29-1
CDR3: SVDRGGADTQY

J: TRBJ2-5
length: 14
V: TRBV6-5
CDR3: ASSYSSKTAVETQY

J: TRBJ1-2
length: 15
V: TRBV2
CDR3: VGNPSDRDLANYGYT

J: TRBJ1-5
length: 12
V: TRBV15
CDR3: ATRRDRGNQPQH

J: TRBJ2-3
length: 13
V: TRBV2
CDR3: ASSTDYGGMDTQY

J: TRBJ1-1
length: 15
V: TRBV4-1
CDR3: ASSQDPTGTRNTEAF

J: TRBJ2-3
length: 13
V: TRBV7-6
CDR3: ASSAQSGGTDTQY

J: TRBJ2-1
length: 15
V: TRBV28
CDR3: ASSLPRGGKSFNEQF

J: TRBJ2-2
length: 14
V: TRBV6-6
CDR3: ASSYSITANTGELF

J: TRBJ1-4
length: 13
V: TRBV15
CDR3: ATSRVEAGHEKLF

J: TRBJ2-1
length: 11
V: TRBV19
CDR3: ASSMRFNNEQF

J: TRBJ1-2
length: 11
V: TRBV30
CDR3: AWTLTGGWGYT

J: TRBJ1-1
length: 11
V: TRBV19
CDR3: ASSISGNTEAF

J: TRBJ1-5
length: 14
V: TRBV2
CDR3: ASSESGGYSNQPQH

J: TRBJ1-3
length: 12
V: TRBV7-6
CDR3: ASSLRPSGNTIY

J: TRBJ1-2
length: 13
V: TRBV10-3
CDR3: AISESSRANYGYT

J: TRBJ1-1
length: 11
V: TRBV4-3
CDR3: ASSPVRRTEAF

J: TRBJ1-1
length: 13
V: TRBV6-6
CDR3: ASSSTRPGSTEAF

J: TRBJ2-2
length: 15
V: TRBV5-1
CDR3: ASSSHPRGRPTGELF

J: TRBJ1-6
length: 13
V: TRBV28
CDR3: ASSFGSSYNSPLH